This record covers a single T cell receptor (beta chain). Its specificity is not known. The data originate from a study of T cell responses to AZD1222 COVID-19 vaccine. Study conclusions and caveats: All repertoire sampling was performed exclusively after the peak T cell response.

The protocol was immunoSEQ multiplex PCR, while the TCRdb copy is restricted to in-frame clones and leaves out a portion. Of 110,000 to 150,000 clones listed, just over 90% are singletons. The CDR3 covers 16 residues. In germline, CDR1 is MNHEY, CDR2 SVGAGI. Trimming cost V 4 bases and J 2 bases, with 15 bases left between them. The chain is built from TRBV6-5 and TRBJ1-5, with D perhaps matching TRBD1 (6 bases). The source material was peripheral blood, sampled on day 0 of AZD1222 vaccination. The clonotype was recovered from an adult in good health. The chain's CDR3 is CASSFLQGSGNQPQHF. For the CDR3, the DNA is TGTGCCAGCAGTTTTTTACAGGGTTCTGGCAATCAGCCCCAGCATTTT.